What follows is one T cell receptor beta chain and its context. Germline CDR1 MNHNY, CDR2 SVGAGI (reference sequence). After removal of 1 base from V and 4 bases from J, the junction contained 6 bases not matched to a gene. The CDR3 is 15 amino acids. These data originate in a study of blood T cell repertoires in COVID-19. About the research overall: Sites in the United States, Italy and Spain provided acute and convalescent COVID-19 samples. PBMCs, B-cell-depleted T cells, or T cells were the source of the cDNA or gDNA that made up the material.

The authors' processing: Reference gene primer amplification yielded estimated nucleated cell counts. The protocol was immunoSEQ multiplex PCR, while the TCRdb copy is restricted to in-frame clones and leaves out a portion. That table furnishes V, J and clone size, whereas the DNA furnished D and trimming. The sample shows 80,000 to 90,000 clones, roughly 84% of them seen only once. The sequence was collected from a man aged 65 to 79 with acute or convalescent COVID-19. Sequencing was performed on peripheral blood. This sequence joins TRBV6-6 and TRBJ1-1; 7 nucleotides match TRBD1. The CDR3 DNA reads TGTGCCAGCAGTTACTACAGGGGTCGTGTCACTGAAGCTTTCTTT. This encodes CASSYYRGRVTEAFF.